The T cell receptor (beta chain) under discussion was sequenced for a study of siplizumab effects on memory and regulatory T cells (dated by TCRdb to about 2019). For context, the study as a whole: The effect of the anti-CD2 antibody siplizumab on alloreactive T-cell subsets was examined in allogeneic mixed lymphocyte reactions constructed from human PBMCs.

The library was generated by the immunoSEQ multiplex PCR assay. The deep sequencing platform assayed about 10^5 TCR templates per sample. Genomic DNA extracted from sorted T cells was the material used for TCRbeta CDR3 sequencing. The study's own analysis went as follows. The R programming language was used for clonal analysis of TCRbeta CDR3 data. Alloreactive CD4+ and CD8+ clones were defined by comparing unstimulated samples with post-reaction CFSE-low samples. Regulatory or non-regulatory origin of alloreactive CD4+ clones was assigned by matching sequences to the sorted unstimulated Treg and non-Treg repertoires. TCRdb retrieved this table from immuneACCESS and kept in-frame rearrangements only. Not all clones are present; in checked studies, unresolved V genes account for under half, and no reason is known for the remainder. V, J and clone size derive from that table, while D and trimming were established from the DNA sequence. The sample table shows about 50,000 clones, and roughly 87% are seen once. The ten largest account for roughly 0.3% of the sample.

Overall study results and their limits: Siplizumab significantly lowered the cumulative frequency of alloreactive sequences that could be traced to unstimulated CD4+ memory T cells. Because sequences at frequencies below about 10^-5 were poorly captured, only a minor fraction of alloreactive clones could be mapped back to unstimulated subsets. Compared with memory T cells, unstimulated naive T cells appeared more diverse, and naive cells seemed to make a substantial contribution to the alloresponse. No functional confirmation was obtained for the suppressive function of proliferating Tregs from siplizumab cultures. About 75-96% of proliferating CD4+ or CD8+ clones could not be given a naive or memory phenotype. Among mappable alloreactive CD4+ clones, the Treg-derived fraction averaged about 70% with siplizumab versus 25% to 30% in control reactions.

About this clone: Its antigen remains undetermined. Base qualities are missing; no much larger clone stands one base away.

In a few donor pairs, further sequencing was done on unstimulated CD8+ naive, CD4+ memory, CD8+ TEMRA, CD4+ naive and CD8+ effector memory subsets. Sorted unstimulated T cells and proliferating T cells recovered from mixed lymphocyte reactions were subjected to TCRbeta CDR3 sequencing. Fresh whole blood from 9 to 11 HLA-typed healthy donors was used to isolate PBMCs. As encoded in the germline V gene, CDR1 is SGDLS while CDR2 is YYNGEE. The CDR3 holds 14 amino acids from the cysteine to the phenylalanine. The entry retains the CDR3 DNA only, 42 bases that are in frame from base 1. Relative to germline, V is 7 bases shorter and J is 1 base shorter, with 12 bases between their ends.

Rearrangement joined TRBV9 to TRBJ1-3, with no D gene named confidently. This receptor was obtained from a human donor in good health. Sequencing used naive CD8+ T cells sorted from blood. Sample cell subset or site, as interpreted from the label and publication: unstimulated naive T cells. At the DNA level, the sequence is TGTGCCAGCGGATCGGGGTTATCTGGAAACACCATATATTTT. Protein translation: CASGSGLSGNTIYF. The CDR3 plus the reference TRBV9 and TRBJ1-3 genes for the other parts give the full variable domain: DSGVTQTPKHLITATGQRVTLRCSPRSGDLSVYWYQQSLDQGLQFLIQYYNGEERAKGNILERFSAQQFPDLHSELNLSSLELGDSALYFCASGSGLSGNTIYFGEGSWLTVV.